This passage covers 5 T cell receptor beta chains from one sample sequenced in a study of blood T cell repertoires in COVID-19. Repertoires were generated with immunoSEQ multiplex PCR, while TCRdb's copy carries only in-frame clones and drops some. Here the sample spans 380,000 or so clones, 70% to 85% being singletons. Sequencing used peripheral blood. These receptors all come from a human donor with acute or convalescent COVID-19. The donor label of this sample is uncertain.

This clone occurred a few times. This sequence joins TRBV2 and TRBJ1-2; D is possibly TRBD1 (5 bases). The germline V and J ends were trimmed by 6 bases and 4 bases, with 12 bases remaining between them. The germline V gene encodes CDR1 SNHLY and CDR2 FYNNEI. CDR3 length equals 13 residues. The CDR3: CASSGGRAYGYTF. In nucleotides, the CDR3 is TGTGCCAGCAGCGGGGGTAGGGCCTATGGCTACACCTTC.

This clone was seen more than once but under ten times. V gene TRBV6-6 combines with J gene TRBJ2-5; 8 bases fit TRBD2. The CDR3 runs 14 residues. Germline V CDR1 and CDR2: MNHNY, SVGAGI (reference sequence). V was pared by 7 bases and J by 4 bases, with 8 bases of the junction left unmatched. CDR3: CASMSGSSIETQYF. The CDR3 region has the DNA TGTGCCAGCATGAGCGGGAGTAGTATAGAGACCCAGTACTTC.

This clone was counted between two and nine times. The CDR3 reads CAIAATGQGYGYTF. The CDR3 DNA reads as TGTGCCATCGCGGCTACGGGACAGGGCTATGGCTACACCTTC. J is TRBJ1-2 and V is TRBV6-5, with 9 bases that match TRBD1. This CDR3 has 14 amino acids. In germline, CDR1 is MNHEY, CDR2 SVGAGI. The junction had 10 bases not matched to a gene; V was cut back by 10 bases and J by 4 bases.

The table lists this clone with a few counts. The J gene is TRBJ1-2, the V gene TRBV5-1; D not resolved. V was pared by 2 bases and J by 3 bases, with 8 bases between. Per the germline V gene, CDR1 is SGHRS and CDR2 is YFSETQ. This CDR3 comprises 13 residues. The CDR3 loop is CASSLTVDYGYTF. CDR3 coding DNA: TGCGCCAGCAGCTTAACGGTTGACTATGGCTACACCTTC. Combining the CDR3 with reference TRBV5-1 and TRBJ1-2 gives the whole variable domain KAGVTQTPRYLIKTRGQQVTLSCSPISGHRSVSWYQQTPGQGLQFLFEYFSETQRNKGNFPGRFSGRQFSNSRSEMNVSTLELGDSALYLCASSLTVDYGYTFGSGTRLTVV.

V gene TRBV3-1 (or the pseudogene TRBV3-2) combines with J gene TRBJ1-6; TRBD1 is a possible D gene (5 bases). Looked up from germline, CDR1 is LGHDT and CDR2 is YNNKEL (reference sequence). The V end lost 0 bases, the J end lost 5 bases, and 14 bases lay between the germline ends. This CDR3 has 17 amino acids. The CDR3 nucleotides read TGTGCCAGCAGCCAAGATATGGCAGGGTTGAATAATTCACCCCTCCACTTT. Its translation: CASSQDMAGLNNSPLHF.